These 21 T cell receptor beta chains originate from one sample sequenced in a study of T-cell memory formation after mild COVID-19. TCRdb called the 5' RACE reads again in MiXCR, with one record for every CDR3 protein. The sample carries a few hundred thousand distinct CDR3 sequences, around 30% recorded once. The sample was PBMCs or a T cell subset sorted from them (not recorded which). The receptors stem from an adult woman who had mild COVID-19 (a few samples of this study predate the infection). Cell type and time point are not known.

V is TRBV2 and J is TRBJ2-7, with TRBD1 matching over 10 bases. The germline V gene has CDR1 SNHLY and CDR2 FYNNEI. V shed 5 bases and J 4 bases; nucleotides not matched to a gene: 5. The CDR3 is 14 amino acids. For the CDR3, the DNA is TGTGCCAGCAGTTATGACAGGGGGCAGTACGAGCAGTACTTC. This codes for CASSYDRGQYEQYF.

The table lists this clonotype with a few counts. The V and J genes are TRBV7-7 and TRBJ1-1; no clear D gene. Germline CDR1 SSHAT, CDR2 FNYEAQ (reference sequence). This CDR3 comprises 12 residues. Trimming removed 1 base from V and 12 bases from J, with 12 bases in between. CDR3 nucleotides: TGTGCCAGCAGCTTAGGGGCCGGGAACACTTTCTTT. This codes for CASSLGAGNTFF.

The rearrangement uses TRBV7-2 and TRBJ2-1; 8 nucleotides match TRBD2. The CDR3 totals 16 residues. Germline trimming cut 5 bases from V and 5 bases from J; bases unmatched to any gene: 11. Germline V CDR1 and CDR2: SGHTA, FQGNSA. CDR3 in amino acids: CASSTTGTRGNNEQFF. CDR3 nucleotides: TGTGCCAGCAGCACAACCGGGACTAGGGGCAACAATGAGCAGTTCTTC.

The gene calls are TRBV7-9 and TRBJ2-3; 8 nucleotides match TRBD1. J lost 5 bases, V lost 3 bases, and 4 bases had no gene match. The CDR3 runs to 14 residues. Germline V gene sequence: CDR1 SEHNR, CDR2 FQNEAQ (reference sequence). The CDR3 DNA follows: TGTGCCAGCAGCTTGGACAGGGCGGGAGATACGCAGTATTTT. Its translation: CASSLDRAGDTQYF. The whole variable domain, filled in from reference TRBV7-9 and TRBJ2-3, reads DTGVSQNPRHKITKRGQNVTFRCDPISEHNRLYWYRQTLGQGPEFLTYFQNEAQLEKSRLLSDRFSAERPKGSFSTLEIQRTEQGDSAMYLCASSLDRAGDTQYFGPGTRLTVL.

The chain uses TRBV7-6 and TRBJ2-3; tentatively, D is TRBD1 (5 bases). This CDR3 region has 16 residues. V lost 5 bases and J 0 bases, leaving 15 bases between the germline ends. The germline CDR1 and CDR2 sequences are SGHVS and FNYEAQ. CDR3 loop: CASSPRWGGSTDTQYF. The CDR3 region has the DNA TGTGCCAGCAGCCCCCGGTGGGGCGGAAGCACAGATACGCAGTATTTT.

Concerning this clonotype itself: A single base separates this from a much larger clone, so it may be a read error. The chain uses TRBV9 and TRBJ2-2; no reliable D call. Trimming cost V 2 bases and J 4 bases, with 3 bases left between them. CDR1 SGDLS and CDR2 YYNGEE come from the germline V gene. The CDR3 loop spans 12 amino acids. The CDR3 nucleotides are TGTGCCAGCAGCGTCTCCACCGGGGAGCTGTTTTTT. Translated: CASSVSTGELFF.

This chain links TRBV6-2 or TRBV6-3 with TRBJ2-1; D is ambiguous. The CDR3 is 14 residues long. The germline V gene encodes CDR1 MNHEY and CDR2 SVGEGT. Trimming left V 8 bases short and J 2 bases short, with 13 bases between. The CDR3 sequence: CASGQEITYNEQFF. The CDR3 coding sequence is TGTGCCAGCGGCCAGGAAATAACCTACAATGAGCAGTTCTTC.

This clonotype turned up a few times. The chain has TRBV6-6 and TRBJ2-3, with D perhaps matching TRBD1 (5 bases). The CDR3 loop spans 15 amino acids. Germline V gives CDR1 MNHNY, CDR2 SVGAGI (reference sequence). CDR3 region: CGTSRAGLSTDTQYF. DNA for the CDR3: TGTGGGACAAGTCGGGCAGGGCTGAGCACAGATACGCAGTATTTT.

The rearrangement uses TRBV9 and TRBJ2-7; D perhaps matches TRBD1 (5 bases). The CDR3 covers 15 residues. V was clipped by 2 bases and J by 1 base, with 13 bases between them. In germline, CDR1 is SGDLS, CDR2 YYNGEE. The CDR3 sequence: CASSVQGGFSYEQYF. The CDR3 bases are TGTGCCAGCAGCGTGCAGGGTGGATTTTCCTACGAGCAGTACTTC.

This clonotype was detected ten times or more. The chain links TRBV29-1 to TRBJ1-2, with D possibly being TRBD1 (5 bases). Trimming removed 5 bases from V and 6 bases from J, with 16 bases in between. The CDR3 sequence is 13 residues long. CDR1 SQVTM and CDR2 ANQGSEA come from the germline V gene. This CDR3 reads CSVLGGEVDGYTF. CDR3 in DNA: TGCAGCGTTCTCGGGGGGGAAGTGGATGGCTACACCTTC.

The sample holds a few counts of this clonotype. V usage is TRBV5-1 and J usage is TRBJ2-2; 8 bases are a match to TRBD1. Germline CDR1 and CDR2: SGHRS and YFSETQ. The CDR3 sequence is 16 residues long. V lost 0 bases, J lost 3 bases, and 4 bases stayed unmatched. Here the CDR3 DNA reads TGCGCCAGCAGCTTGGAACAGGGGGTTTACACCGGGGAGCTGTTTTTT. This sequence encodes CASSLEQGVYTGELFF.

V is TRBV5-6 and J is TRBJ2-7; D is undetermined. The CDR3 has 15 residues. Germline lookup yields CDR1 SGHDT and CDR2 YYEEEE. With 2 bases removed from V and 0 bases from J, the gap between germline ends came to 12 bases. In DNA, the CDR3 is TGTGCCAGCAGCTTCGGGCAGGCAGCCTCCTACGAGCAGTACTTC. It codes for CASSFGQAASYEQYF.

This clonotype was detected a few times. The chain recombines TRBV4-1 with TRBJ2-7; D perhaps matches TRBD1 (6 bases). CDR3 size: 16 residues. The V gene's germline CDR1 is MGHRA and CDR2 YSYEKL. Between the trimmed V and J ends, which lost 2 bases and 3 bases, there was a span of 17 bases. CDR3 protein: CASSQPYRDIYYEQYF. The CDR3 DNA sequence: TGCGCCAGCAGCCAACCGTACCGGGACATATACTACGAGCAGTACTTC.

This chain uses TRBV15 with TRBJ2-2; maybe TRBD2 (6 bases). Trimming removed 8 bases at V and 9 bases at J, with 13 bases between. This CDR3 is built from 12 residues. Germline V gene sequence: CDR1 LNHNV, CDR2 YYDKDF (reference sequence). CDR3 in DNA: TGTGCCACCGGAGGGGCGAGACGGGAGCTGTTTTTT. It yields the protein CATGGARRELFF. The complete variable domain, with remaining parts taken from reference TRBV15 and TRBJ2-2, reads DAMVIQNPRYQVTQFGKPVTLSCSQTLNHNVMYWYQQKSSQAPKLLFHYYDKDFNNEADTPDNFQSRRPNTSFCFLDIRSPGLGDTAMYLCATGGARRELFFGEGSRLTVL.

This clonotype was recorded a few times. The genes are TRBV12-3 or TRBV12-4 and TRBJ2-1; 8 nucleotides match TRBD2. The length of the CDR3 is 18 residues. With V trimmed by 6 bases and J by 0 bases, 13 bases remained unmatched. CDR3 nucleotide sequence: TGTGCCAGCAGCCTAGTTCGCGGGGGGCAAGGCTCCTACAATGAGCAGTTCTTC. Its translation: CASSLVRGGQGSYNEQFF.

This chain connects TRBV2 to TRBJ2-2; 12 bases agree with TRBD1. V was clipped by 6 bases and J by 6 bases; unmatched bases: 8. Germline V gives CDR1 SNHLY, CDR2 FYNNEI. This CDR3 contains 16 residues. In nucleotides, the CDR3 is TGTGCCAGCAGACCCCCGGGACAGGGGGCCTCCGGGGAGCTGTTTTTT. This sequence encodes CASRPPGQGASGELFF.

The chain joins TRBV10-3 to TRBJ1-2, with D possibly being TRBD1 (5 bases). The CDR3 sequence is 18 residues long. Trimming cost V 3 bases and J 5 bases, with 25 bases left between them. CDR1 ENHRY and CDR2 SYGVKD come from the germline V gene. This chain's CDR3 is CAISEDRDSVRGPYGYTF. The CDR3 DNA follows: TGTGCCATCAGTGAAGACCGGGACTCAGTACGGGGCCCTTATGGCTACACCTTC.

The CDR3 protein is CATSDSRKQGAVNNEQFF. For the CDR3, the DNA is TGTGCCACCAGTGATTCGCGAAAGCAGGGGGCAGTCAACAATGAGCAGTTCTTC. The chain employs TRBV24-1 and TRBJ2-1, with TRBD1 matching over 8 bases. The length of the CDR3 is 18 residues. The junction had 13 bases not matched to a gene; V was cut back by 2 bases and J by 5 bases. From germline, CDR1 is KGHDR and CDR2 SFDVKD.

This clonotype occurred once. The V and J genes are TRBV12-3 or TRBV12-4 and TRBJ1-6; the D gene is possibly TRBD1 (5 bases). With 1 base removed from V and 9 bases from J, the gap between germline ends came to 10 bases. The CDR3 length is 14 residues. The CDR3 DNA reads TGTGCCAGCAGTTTAGGGGAGGGGAGTTCACCCCTCCACTTT. It encodes CASSLGEGSSPLHF.

Only a few counts were recorded for this clonotype. V and J are TRBV12-3 or TRBV12-4 and TRBJ1-1, with D uncertain. This CDR3 has 16 residues. V lost 7 bases and J lost 4, with 22 bases in between. CDR3 sequence: CASTVSGRLKGTEAFF. CDR3 bases: TGTGCCAGCACCGTTAGCGGGCGGCTTAAGGGCACTGAAGCTTTCTTT.

This clonotype occurred a few times. This chain uses TRBV27 with TRBJ2-7; 11 bases map to TRBD2. Germline CDR1 MNHEY, CDR2 SMNVEV (reference sequence). V shed 3 bases and J 2 bases; nucleotides not matched to a gene: 6. The CDR3 runs 16 residues. The CDR3 loop is CASSFRLAGGPYEQYF. The CDR3 DNA follows: TGTGCCAGCAGTTTTAGGCTAGCGGGAGGCCCCTACGAGCAGTACTTC.